A single sample is the source of the 15 T cell receptor beta chains below, sequenced in a study of blood T cell repertoires in COVID-19. Produced via immunoSEQ multiplex PCR; TCRdb's table is partial and in-frame only. This table holds tens of thousands of clones, more than 65% found once. The sample consisted of peripheral blood. These receptors were collected from a man aged 50-59 years with acute or convalescent COVID-19.

This sequence joins TRBV7-3 and TRBJ1-1; D ambiguous. Germline V gene sequence: CDR1 SGHTA, CDR2 FQGTGA. V was shortened by 4 bases and J by 3 bases, with 9 bases between the two germline ends. The CDR3 consists of 13 residues. CDR3 loop: CASSSGSDTEAFF. CDR3 coding DNA: TGTGCCAGCAGCTCGGGTTCCGACACTGAAGCTTTCTTT.

The J gene is TRBJ1-1, the V gene TRBV11-1; D is ambiguous. Germline V gene sequence: CDR1 SGHAT, CDR2 FQDESV (reference sequence). V dropped 1 base and J dropped 5 bases, with 11 bases sitting between them. CDR3 length equals 14 residues. CDR3 sequence: CASSLGRRGTEAFF. The CDR3 bases are TGTGCCAGCAGCTTAGGTCGTCGGGGAACTGAAGCTTTCTTT. Together with reference TRBV11-1 and TRBJ1-1, the CDR3 gives the full variable domain: EAEVAQSPRYKITEKSQAVAFWCDPISGHATLYWYRQILGQGPELLVQFQDESVVDDSQLPKDRFSAERLKGVDSTLKIQPAELGDSAMYLCASSLGRRGTEAFFGQGTRLTVV.

The V call is TRBV15, the J call TRBJ2-4; 7 nucleotides agree with TRBD2. The J segment lost 4 bases and the V segment lost 3 bases, leaving 9 bases of the junction unmatched. CDR3 length: 16 amino acids. Germline CDR1 and CDR2: LNHNV and YYDKDF (reference sequence). CDR3 in amino acids: CATSSLLLADKNIQYF. CDR3 coding DNA: TGTGCCACCAGCAGTTTGCTTCTAGCGGATAAAAACATTCAGTACTTC.

The J gene is TRBJ2-1, the V gene TRBV9; 7 bases are shared with TRBD1. This CDR3 region has 15 residues. Trimming at V came to 0 bases and at J to 2 bases, leaving 2 bases not matched to a gene. Germline V lookup: CDR1 SGDLS, CDR2 YYNGEE. The CDR3 nucleotides read TGTGCCAGCAGCGTAGGACAGGGTACCTACAATGAGCAGTTCTTC. Translation gives CASSVGQGTYNEQFF.

The chain joins TRBV19 to TRBJ2-3; 7 bases are shared with TRBD2. J lost 1 base, V lost 2 bases, and 0 bases had no gene match. Germline lookup yields CDR1 LNHDA and CDR2 SQIVND (reference sequence). CDR3 size: 14 residues. The CDR3 sequence: CASSISGGTDTQYF. For the CDR3, the DNA is TGTGCCAGTAGTATAAGCGGGGGCACAGATACGCAGTATTTT. The variable domain in full, completed from reference TRBV19 and TRBJ2-3, reads DGGITQSPKYLFRKEGQNVTLSCEQNLNHDAMYWYRQDPGQGLRLIYYSQIVNDFQKGDIAEGYSVSREKKESFPLTVTSAQKNPTAFYLCASSISGGTDTQYFGPGTRLTVL.

This chain uses TRBV7-2 with TRBJ1-2, with a weak D call TRBD1 (5 bases). Germline values: CDR1 SGHTA, CDR2 FQGNSA. This CDR3 comprises 13 residues. Trimming pared 3 bases from V and 8 bases from J, leaving 13 bases between. The CDR3 region has the DNA TGTGCCAGCAGCTTGACAGAATTCTCGGGCTACACCTTC. Its protein is CASSLTEFSGYTF. Based on the CDR3 plus reference TRBV7-2 and TRBJ1-2, the full variable domain is GAGVSQSPSNKVTEKGKDVELRCDPISGHTALYWYRQSLGQGLEFLIYFQGNSAPDKSGLPSDRFSAERTGGSVSTLTIQRTQQEDSAVYLCASSLTEFSGYTFGSGTRLTVV.

V is TRBV6-5 and J is TRBJ1-5, with 7 nucleotides matching TRBD1. This CDR3 comprises 14 residues. Germline loops: CDR1 MNHEY, CDR2 SVGAGI. The junction had 4 bases not matched to a gene; V was cut back by 4 bases and J by 4 bases. CDR3 amino acids: CASSSTGRNQPQHF. The CDR3 DNA is TGTGCCAGCAGTTCGACAGGGCGAAATCAGCCCCAGCATTTT.

The rearrangement joins TRBV5-1 to TRBJ2-7, with 12 nucleotides matching TRBD1. Per the germline V gene, CDR1 is SGHRS and CDR2 is YFSETQ. Trimming at V came to 4 bases and at J to 4 bases, leaving 6 bases not matched to a gene. CDR3 length: 15 residues. The CDR3 reads CASSPGTGGTYEQYF. In nucleotides, the CDR3 is TGCGCCAGCAGCCCCGGGACAGGGGGCACTTACGAGCAGTACTTC.

The V and J genes are TRBV2 and TRBJ1-5, with D perhaps TRBD1 (6 bases). This CDR3 contains 13 residues. Germline V lookup: CDR1 SNHLY, CDR2 FYNNEI. Trimming stripped 6 bases from V and 11 bases from J, with 17 bases between. DNA of the CDR3: TGTGCCAGCAGAGGACAGAGAAATTTGGCCCAGCATTTT. It translates to CASRGQRNLAQHF.

The chain is built from TRBV9 and TRBJ2-1; 8 bases agree with TRBD2. Germline lookup yields CDR1 SGDLS and CDR2 YYNGEE. The CDR3 has 12 residues. After removal of 3 bases from V and 14 bases from J, the junction contained 7 bases not matched to a gene. The DNA of the CDR3 is TGTGCCAGCAGCGCTTATAGCGGGGTGAAGTTCTTC. As protein: CASSAYSGVKFF.

V usage is TRBV10-3 and J usage is TRBJ1-1; no definite D call. Per the germline V gene, CDR1 is ENHRY and CDR2 is SYGVKD. The CDR3 is made up of 13 amino acids. The germline V and J ends were trimmed by 2 bases and 10 bases, with 14 bases remaining between them. CDR3 region: CAISEARYSAAFF. CDR3 in DNA: TGTGCCATCAGTGAGGCGAGGTACTCCGCAGCTTTCTTT.

This clone has only a few counts. The chain couples TRBV19 to TRBJ2-7; D might be TRBD1 (6 bases). This CDR3 comprises 16 residues. Trimming stripped 5 bases from V and 3 bases from J, with 20 bases between. Germline V gene data show CDR1 as LNHDA and CDR2 as SQIVND (reference sequence). The CDR3 reads CASSFGQPQGGYEQYF. Here the CDR3 DNA reads TGTGCCAGTAGTTTCGGACAGCCCCAGGGTGGCTACGAGCAGTACTTC.

The chain links TRBV15 to TRBJ1-5; no reliable D call. Germline V gene data show CDR1 as LNHNV and CDR2 as YYDKDF (reference sequence). The V and J ends lost 4 bases and 2 bases respectively, with 9 bases between them. This CDR3 has 14 amino acids. The CDR3 DNA is TGTGCCACCAGCACTGACTTAGGCAATCAGCCCCAGCATTTT. This sequence encodes CATSTDLGNQPQHF.

The chain has TRBV18 and TRBJ2-3, with a weak D call TRBD2 (6 bases). This CDR3 contains 12 residues. The germline V gene encodes CDR1 KGHSH and CDR2 LQKENI. V was shortened by 8 bases and J by 7 bases, with 13 bases between the two germline ends. CDR3 coding DNA: TGTGCCAGCCTTAAGGAGGGGTATACGCAGTATTTT. Protein product: CASLKEGYTQYF.

CDR3 sequence reads: CASSYGDRGEGEQFF. The CDR3 DNA is TGTGCCAGCAGTTACGGCGACAGGGGCGAGGGTGAGCAGTTCTTC. The rearrangement joins TRBV6-5 to TRBJ2-1, with TRBD1 matching 8 bases. The ends lost 2 bases at V and 9 bases at J; junction bases unmatched: 9. CDR1 and CDR2 from the germline V gene are MNHEY and SVGAGI. The length of the CDR3 is 15 residues.